The 10 T cell receptor beta chains below were found in one sample sequenced in a study of control samples from healthy donors and cancer patients. Profiling relied on immunoSEQ multiplex PCR, and the TCRdb table lists in-frame clones only, not all of them. The table has 130,000 or so clones, roughly 88% seen once. Sequencing used blood. Receptors were obtained from a man aged 50-60 years in good health.

V usage is TRBV3-1 (or the pseudogene TRBV3-2) and J usage is TRBJ1-1; no firm D call. The CDR3 totals 15 residues. Germline CDR1 LGHDT, CDR2 YNNKEL (reference sequence). With 4 bases removed from V and 4 bases from J, the gap between germline ends came to 16 bases. The CDR3 DNA sequence: TGTGCCAGCAGCCGCGGACGGATGAGTTCCACTGAAGCTTTCTTT. Amino acids: CASSRGRMSSTEAFF.

This chain links TRBV5-4 with TRBJ1-2, with D perhaps TRBD1 (5 bases). Germline lookup yields CDR1 SGHNT and CDR2 YYREEE (reference sequence). V gave up 7 bases and J gave up 5 bases, with 12 bases separating them. This CDR3 is built from 12 residues. The CDR3 region is CASSEAGYGYTF. CDR3 nucleotide sequence: TGTGCCAGCTCGGAGGCAGGGTATGGCTACACCTTC.

At least ten counts were recorded for this clone. This sequence joins TRBV6-1 and TRBJ1-5; the match to TRBD1 covers 7 bases. This CDR3 comprises 15 residues. The V segment lost 3 bases and the J segment 7 bases; nucleotides outside the gene matches: 9. Per germline, CDR1 MNHNS and CDR2 SASEGT. CDR3 region: CASSENLGGGQPQHF. CDR3 nucleotides: TGTGCCAGCAGTGAGAATTTAGGGGGCGGACAGCCCCAGCATTTT.

The V and J genes are TRBV6-1 and TRBJ1-1; tentative D call: TRBD1 (5 bases). Germline lookup yields CDR1 MNHNS and CDR2 SASEGT. Between the trimmed V and J ends, which lost 2 bases and 5 bases, there was a span of 18 bases. The CDR3 covers 16 residues. In DNA form, the CDR3 reads TGTGCCAGCAGTGAACAGGGTAGGGTGGTTTGGACTGAAGCTTTCTTT. Its translation is CASSEQGRVVWTEAFF.

J is TRBJ1-1 and V is TRBV3-1 (or the pseudogene TRBV3-2); the match to TRBD1 covers 8 bases. The CDR3 has 16 residues. V was clipped by 4 bases and J by 1 base; unmatched bases: 8. From germline, CDR1 is LGHDT and CDR2 YNNKEL (reference sequence). The CDR3 nucleotides read TGTGCCAGCAGCCTCTACACGGACAGGGAGAACACTGAAGCTTTCTTT. Translated, it gives CASSLYTDRENTEAFF.

The chain combines TRBV7-9 with TRBJ2-1; 10 bases agree with TRBD1. The V gene's germline CDR1 is SEHNR and CDR2 FQNEAQ (reference sequence). The CDR3 spans 15 residues. The V segment lost 5 bases and the J segment 5 bases; nucleotides outside the gene matches: 6. CDR3 sequence: CASSKGQGGDNEQFF. CDR3 coding DNA: TGTGCCAGCAGCAAAGGACAGGGGGGCGACAATGAGCAGTTCTTC.

The chain recombines TRBV9 with TRBJ1-5; 12 nucleotides match TRBD1. The CDR3 covers 16 residues. V shed 2 bases, J shed 5 bases, and the junction held 5 bases outside the gene matches. Germline CDR1 is SGDLS and CDR2 is YYNGEE. For the CDR3, the DNA is TGTGCCAGCAGCGTGGGGACAGGGGGCCAAGATCAGCCCCAGCATTTT. It is translated as CASSVGTGGQDQPQHF.

Turning to this clone: Other DNA sequences in the sample encode the same CDR3. The V gene is TRBV24-1, the J gene TRBJ2-2, with TRBD1 matching 9 bases. This CDR3 has 14 amino acids. The germline gives CDR1 KGHDR, CDR2 SFDVKD. The V gene end was trimmed by 5 bases and the J gene end by 6 bases; junction bases not matched to a gene: 3. This CDR3 is CATSVGQGAGELFF. In DNA form, the CDR3 reads TGTGCCACCAGTGTGGGACAGGGAGCCGGGGAGCTGTTTTTT.

The rearrangement links TRBV28 to TRBJ1-3; TRBD1 might be the D (5 bases). V shed 9 bases and J shed 0 bases, with 9 bases lying between them. The CDR3 consists of 13 residues. Germline loops: CDR1 MDHEN, CDR2 SYDVKM. CDR3 protein: CASTDSSGNTIYF. DNA of the CDR3: TGTGCCAGTACCGACAGCTCTGGAAACACCATATATTTT.

The chain combines TRBV30 with TRBJ2-1; D might be TRBD1 (6 bases). CDR1 is GTSNPN and CDR2 is SVGIG in the germline V gene (reference sequence). Trimming pared 0 bases from V and 7 bases from J, leaving 19 bases between. This CDR3 region has 16 residues. The CDR3 is CAWSVRNTGKRNEQFF. DNA of the CDR3: TGTGCCTGGAGTGTACGGAATACAGGGAAGAGGAATGAGCAGTTCTTC.